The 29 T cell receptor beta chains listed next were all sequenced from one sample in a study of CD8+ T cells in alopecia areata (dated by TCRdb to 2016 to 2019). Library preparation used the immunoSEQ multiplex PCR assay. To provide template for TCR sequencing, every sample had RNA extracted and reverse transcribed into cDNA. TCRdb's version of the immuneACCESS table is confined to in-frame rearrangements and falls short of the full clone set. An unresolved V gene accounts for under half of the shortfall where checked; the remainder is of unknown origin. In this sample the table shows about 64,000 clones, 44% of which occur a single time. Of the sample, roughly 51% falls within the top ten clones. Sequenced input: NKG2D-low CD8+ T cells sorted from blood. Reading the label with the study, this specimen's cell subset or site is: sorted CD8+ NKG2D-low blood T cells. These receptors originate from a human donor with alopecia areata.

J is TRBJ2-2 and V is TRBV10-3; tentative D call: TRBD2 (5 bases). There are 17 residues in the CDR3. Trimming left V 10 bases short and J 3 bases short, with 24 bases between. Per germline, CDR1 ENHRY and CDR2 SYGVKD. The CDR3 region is CATGFGPRAGDTGELFF. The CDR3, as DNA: TGTGCCACCGGCTTTGGGCCCCGGGCCGGGGACACCGGGGAGCTGTTTTTT.

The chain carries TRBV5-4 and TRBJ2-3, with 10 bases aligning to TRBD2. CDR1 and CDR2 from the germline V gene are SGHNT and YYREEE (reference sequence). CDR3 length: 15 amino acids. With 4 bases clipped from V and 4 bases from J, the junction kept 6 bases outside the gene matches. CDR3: CASSQEREGPDTQYF. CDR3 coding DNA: TGTGCCAGCAGCCAAGAGCGGGAGGGCCCAGATACGCAGTATTTT.

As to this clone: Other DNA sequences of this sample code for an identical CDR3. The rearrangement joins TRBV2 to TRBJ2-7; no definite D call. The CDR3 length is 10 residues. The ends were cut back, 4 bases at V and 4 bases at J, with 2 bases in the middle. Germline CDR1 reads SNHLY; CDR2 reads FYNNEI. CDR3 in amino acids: CASSGYEQYF. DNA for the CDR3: TGTGCCAGCAGTGGTTACGAGCAGTACTTC.

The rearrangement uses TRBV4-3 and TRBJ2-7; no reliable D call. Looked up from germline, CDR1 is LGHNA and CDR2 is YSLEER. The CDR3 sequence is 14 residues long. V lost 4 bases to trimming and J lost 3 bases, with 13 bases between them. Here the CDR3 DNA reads TGCGCCAGCAGCCCTAGTTGGGAAGACTACGAGCAGTACTTC. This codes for CASSPSWEDYEQYF.

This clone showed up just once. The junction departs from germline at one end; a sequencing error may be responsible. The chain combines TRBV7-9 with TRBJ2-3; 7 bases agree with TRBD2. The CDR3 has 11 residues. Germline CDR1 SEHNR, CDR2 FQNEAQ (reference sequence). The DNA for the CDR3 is TGTGCCAGCAGCACCCGGGGGGAGGAACATTTT. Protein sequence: CASSTRGEEHF.

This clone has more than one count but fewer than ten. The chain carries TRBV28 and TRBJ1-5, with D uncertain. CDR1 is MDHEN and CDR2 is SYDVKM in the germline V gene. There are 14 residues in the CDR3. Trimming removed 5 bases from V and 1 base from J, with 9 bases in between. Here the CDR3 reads CASSPTRSNQPQHF. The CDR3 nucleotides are TGTGCCAGCAGTCCCACTCGGAGCAATCAGCCCCAGCATTTT.

The CDR3 region is CASRGGGRETQYF. The CDR3 bases are TGTGCCAGCAGGGGAGGAGGGAGAGAGACCCAGTACTTC. The rearrangement uses TRBV7-9 and TRBJ2-5; tentatively, D is TRBD2 (6 bases). Germline CDR1 and CDR2: SEHNR and FQNEAQ (reference sequence). Trimming removed 6 bases at V and 4 bases at J, with 12 bases between. The CDR3 runs to 13 residues.

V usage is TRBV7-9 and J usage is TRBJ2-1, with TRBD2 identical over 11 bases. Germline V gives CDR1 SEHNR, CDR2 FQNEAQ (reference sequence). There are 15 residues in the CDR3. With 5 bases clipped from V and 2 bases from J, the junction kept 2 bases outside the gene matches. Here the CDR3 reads CASSVTSGTYNEQFF. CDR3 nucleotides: TGTGCCAGCAGCGTGACTAGCGGGACCTACAATGAGCAGTTCTTC.

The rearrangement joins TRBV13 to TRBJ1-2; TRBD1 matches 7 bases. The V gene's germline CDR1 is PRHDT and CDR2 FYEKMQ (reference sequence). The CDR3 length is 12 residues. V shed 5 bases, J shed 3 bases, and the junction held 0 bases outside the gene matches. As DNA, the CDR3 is TGTGCCAGCAGCCAGGGGGACTATGGCTACACCTTC. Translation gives CASSQGDYGYTF.

The CDR3 is CATSRRTGADEQYF. CDR3 sequence (DNA): TGTGCCACCAGCAGACGGACAGGGGCCGACGAGCAGTACTTC. The genes are TRBV15 and TRBJ2-7; 9 bases line up with TRBD1. This CDR3 has 14 residues. Unmatched junction bases numbered 4, after V lost 2 bases and J lost 5 bases. From germline, CDR1 is LNHNV and CDR2 YYDKDF (reference sequence).

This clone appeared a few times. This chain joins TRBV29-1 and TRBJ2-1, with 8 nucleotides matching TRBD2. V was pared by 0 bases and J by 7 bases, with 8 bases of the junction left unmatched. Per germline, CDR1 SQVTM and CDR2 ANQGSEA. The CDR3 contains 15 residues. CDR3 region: CSVEDRGGRHNEQFF. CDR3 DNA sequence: TGCAGCGTTGAAGATCGCGGGGGGCGCCATAATGAGCAGTTCTTC.

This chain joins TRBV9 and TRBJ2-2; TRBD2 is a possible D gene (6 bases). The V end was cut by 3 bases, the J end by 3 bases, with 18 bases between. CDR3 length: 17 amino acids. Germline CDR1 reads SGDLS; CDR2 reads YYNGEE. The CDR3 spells CASSGPWGEVDTGELFF. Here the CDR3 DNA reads TGTGCCAGCAGCGGACCTTGGGGGGAGGTGGACACCGGGGAGCTGTTTTTT.

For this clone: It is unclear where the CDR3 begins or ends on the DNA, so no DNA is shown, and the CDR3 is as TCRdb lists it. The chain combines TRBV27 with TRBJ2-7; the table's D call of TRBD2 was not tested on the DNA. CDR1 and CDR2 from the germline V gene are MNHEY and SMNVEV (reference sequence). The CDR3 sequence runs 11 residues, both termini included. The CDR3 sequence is CASSTSNEQYF.

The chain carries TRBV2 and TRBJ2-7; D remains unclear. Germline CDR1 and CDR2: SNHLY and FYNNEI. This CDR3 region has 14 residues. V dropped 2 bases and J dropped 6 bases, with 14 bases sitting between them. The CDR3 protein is CASSEFKKTSEQYF. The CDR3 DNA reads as TGTGCCAGCAGTGAATTTAAGAAGACGTCCGAGCAGTACTTC.

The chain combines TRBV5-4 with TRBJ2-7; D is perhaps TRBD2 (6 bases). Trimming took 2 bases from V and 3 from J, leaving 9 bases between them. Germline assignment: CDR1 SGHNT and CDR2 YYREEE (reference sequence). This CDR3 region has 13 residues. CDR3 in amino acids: CASSFGTGYEQYF. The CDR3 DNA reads TGTGCCAGCAGCTTCGGGACTGGCTACGAGCAGTACTTC.

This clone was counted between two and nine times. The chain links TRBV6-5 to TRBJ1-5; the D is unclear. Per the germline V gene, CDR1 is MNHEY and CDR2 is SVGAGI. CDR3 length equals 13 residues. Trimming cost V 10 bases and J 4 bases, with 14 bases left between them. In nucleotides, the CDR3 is TGTGCCACCACTATCGGGGAAAATCAGCCCCAGCATTTT. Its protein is CATTIGENQPQHF.

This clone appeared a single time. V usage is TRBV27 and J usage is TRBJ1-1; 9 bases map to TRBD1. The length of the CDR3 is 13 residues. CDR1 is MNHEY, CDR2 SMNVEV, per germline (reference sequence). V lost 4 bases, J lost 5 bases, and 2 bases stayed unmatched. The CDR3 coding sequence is TGTGCCAGCAGTTGGACAGGGGCAACTGAAGCTTTCTTT. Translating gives CASSWTGATEAFF.

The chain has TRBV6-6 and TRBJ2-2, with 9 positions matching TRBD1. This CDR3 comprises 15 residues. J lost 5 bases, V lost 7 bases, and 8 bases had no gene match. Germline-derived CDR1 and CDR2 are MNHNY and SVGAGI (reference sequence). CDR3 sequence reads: CASKPRDRATGELFF. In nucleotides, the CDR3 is TGTGCCAGCAAACCCAGGGACAGGGCTACCGGGGAGCTGTTTTTT.

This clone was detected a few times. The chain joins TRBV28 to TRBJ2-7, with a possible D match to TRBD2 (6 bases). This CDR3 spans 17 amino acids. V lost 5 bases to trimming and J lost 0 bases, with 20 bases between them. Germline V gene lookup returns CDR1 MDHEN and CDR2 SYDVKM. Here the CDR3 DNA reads TGTGCCAGCAGTCCATCCCTCAGCGGGCTGAGCTCCTACGAGCAGTACTTC. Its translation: CASSPSLSGLSSYEQYF.

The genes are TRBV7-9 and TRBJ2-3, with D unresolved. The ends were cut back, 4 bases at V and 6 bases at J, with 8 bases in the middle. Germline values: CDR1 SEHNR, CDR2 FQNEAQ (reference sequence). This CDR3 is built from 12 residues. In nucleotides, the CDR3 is TGTGCCAGCAGCTCTCTCCGGGATACGCAGTATTTT. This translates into CASSSLRDTQYF.

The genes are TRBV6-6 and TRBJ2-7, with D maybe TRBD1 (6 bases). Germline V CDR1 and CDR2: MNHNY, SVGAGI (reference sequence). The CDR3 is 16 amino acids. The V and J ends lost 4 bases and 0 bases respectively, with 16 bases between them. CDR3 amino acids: CASSWGTGTFSYEQYF. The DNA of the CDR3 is TGTGCCAGCAGTTGGGGGACCGGGACATTCTCCTACGAGCAGTACTTC.

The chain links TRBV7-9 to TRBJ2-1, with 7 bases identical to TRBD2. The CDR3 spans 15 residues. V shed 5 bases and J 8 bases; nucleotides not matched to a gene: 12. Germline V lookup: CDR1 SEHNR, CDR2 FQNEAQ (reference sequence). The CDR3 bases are TGTGCCAGCAGCCCCCCTGTGGCAGGGAGGGATGAGCAGTTCTTC. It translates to CASSPPVAGRDEQFF.

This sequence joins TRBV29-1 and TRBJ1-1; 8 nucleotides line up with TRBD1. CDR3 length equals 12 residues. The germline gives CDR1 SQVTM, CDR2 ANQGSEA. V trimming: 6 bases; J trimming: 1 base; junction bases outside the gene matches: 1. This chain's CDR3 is CSVGTGNTEAFF. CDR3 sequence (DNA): TGCAGCGTGGGGACAGGGAACACTGAAGCTTTCTTT.

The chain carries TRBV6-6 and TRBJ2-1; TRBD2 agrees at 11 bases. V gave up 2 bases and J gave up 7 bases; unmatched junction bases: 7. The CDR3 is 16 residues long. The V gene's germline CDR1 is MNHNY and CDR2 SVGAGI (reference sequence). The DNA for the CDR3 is TGTGCCAGCAGTTACCCGGGACTAGCGGTGCGAAATGAGCAGTTCTTC. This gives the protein CASSYPGLAVRNEQFF.

CDR3 loop: CASSQESTGGMDLEAFF. Written as DNA, the CDR3 is TGCGCCAGCAGCCAAGAAAGTACAGGGGGGATGGATCTTGAAGCTTTCTTT. J is TRBJ1-1 and V is TRBV4-3; 8 bases agree with TRBD1. Losses at the gene ends were 0 bases for V and 7 bases for J; bases not matched to a gene: 13. Germline lookup yields CDR1 LGHNA and CDR2 YSLEER. The CDR3 length is 17 residues.

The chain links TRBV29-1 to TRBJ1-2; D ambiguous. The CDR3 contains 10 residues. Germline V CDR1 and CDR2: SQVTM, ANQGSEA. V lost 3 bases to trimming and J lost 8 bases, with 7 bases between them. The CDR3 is CSVEGSGYTF. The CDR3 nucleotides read TGCAGCGTTGAGGGGTCGGGCTACACCTTC. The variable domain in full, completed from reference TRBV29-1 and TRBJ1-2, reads SAVISQKPSRDICQRGTSLTIQCQVDSQVTMMFWYRQQPGQSLTLIATANQGSEATYESGFVIDKFPISRPNLTFSTLTVSNMSPEDSSIYLCSVEGSGYTFGSGTRLTVV.

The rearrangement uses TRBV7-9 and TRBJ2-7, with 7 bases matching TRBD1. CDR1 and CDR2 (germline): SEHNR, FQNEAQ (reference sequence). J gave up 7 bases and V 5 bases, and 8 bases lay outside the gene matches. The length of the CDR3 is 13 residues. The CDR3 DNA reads TGTGCCAGCAGCCCCCGACAGGGCTGGGAGCAGTACTTC. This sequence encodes CASSPRQGWEQYF.

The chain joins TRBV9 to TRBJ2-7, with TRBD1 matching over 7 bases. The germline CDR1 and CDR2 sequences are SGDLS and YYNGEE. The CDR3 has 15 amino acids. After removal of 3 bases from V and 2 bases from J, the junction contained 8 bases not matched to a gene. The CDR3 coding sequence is TGTGCCAGCAGCGGCAAAGACAGGGCCACCTACGAGCAGTACTTC. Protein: CASSGKDRATYEQYF.

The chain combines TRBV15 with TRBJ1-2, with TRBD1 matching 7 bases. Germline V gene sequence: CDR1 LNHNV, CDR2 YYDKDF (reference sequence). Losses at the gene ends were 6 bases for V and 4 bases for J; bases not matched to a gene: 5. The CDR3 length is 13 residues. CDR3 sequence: CATRSGGGYGYTF. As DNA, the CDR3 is TGTGCCACCAGATCAGGGGGAGGCTATGGCTACACCTTC.